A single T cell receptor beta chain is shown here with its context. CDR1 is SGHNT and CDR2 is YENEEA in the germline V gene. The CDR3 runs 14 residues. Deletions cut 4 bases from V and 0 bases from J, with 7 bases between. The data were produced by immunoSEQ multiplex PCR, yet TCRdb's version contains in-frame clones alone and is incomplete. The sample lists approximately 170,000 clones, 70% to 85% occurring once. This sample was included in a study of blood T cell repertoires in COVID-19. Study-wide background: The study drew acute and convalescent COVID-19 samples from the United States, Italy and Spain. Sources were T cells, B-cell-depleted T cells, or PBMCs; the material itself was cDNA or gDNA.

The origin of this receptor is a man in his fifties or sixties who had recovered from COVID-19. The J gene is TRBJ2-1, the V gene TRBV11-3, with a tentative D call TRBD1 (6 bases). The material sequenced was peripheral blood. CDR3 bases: TGTGCCAGCAGCTCACAGGGCTCCTACAATGAGCAGTTCTTC. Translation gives CASSSQGSYNEQFF.